This TCR beta chain was sequenced in a study of T cell responses to AZD1222 COVID-19 vaccine (dated by TCRdb to the early 2020s). For the wider study: Because spike-specific TCR depth and breadth did not differ between the two schedules, AZD1222 recipients who got a second dose at roughly 4 weeks were pooled with those who got a second dose at roughly 12 weeks. TCR sequencing covered some 250 trial participants: 207 given two doses of AZD1222 and approximately 26 given two doses of MenACWY control vaccine. Trial participants were enrolled by age into 18-55, 56-69 and 70-plus year subgroups, with roughly 160, 29 and 62 TCR-sequenced participants respectively.

V and J lose 8 bases and 6 bases, and a span of 8 bases separates them. The germline V gene specifies MNHEY as CDR1 and SVGAGI as CDR2. The CDR3 spans 11 residues, from the cysteine through the phenylalanine. This entry keeps only the CDR3 DNA: 33 bases, framed from base 1. The sample holds a few counts of this clone. No cognate antigen has been identified for it. No much larger clonotype is one base removed from it; base qualities were not supplied. The CDR3 regions of human TCRbeta chains were subjected to immunosequencing. The published analysis was carried out like this. TCRs in the repertoires were compared against a reference library of SARS-CoV-2-specific TCRs that had been generated with the MIRA antigen-specificity platform. Breadth was defined as the fraction of unique TCRs that were SARS-CoV-2-associated. Depth was defined as the fraction of total T cells that were SARS-CoV-2-associated. Using the MIRA data, every spike-specific TCR was mapped to the spike region that the TCR reacted to and assigned to either a CD4 or a CD8 class. Log10-transformed breadth and depth values were compared by one-way ANOVA with Sidak's multiple comparisons tests. TCRdb mirrors the immuneACCESS table, restricted to in-frame sequences. Some clones are absent from its copies; in checked studies, under half trace to an unresolved V gene, and the reason for the others is unknown. V and J calls and clone size are given by that table; D and trimming were obtained from the DNA. Recorded for this sample are roughly 100,000 clones; nearly 90% of them occurred a single time. The ten largest clones add up to roughly 13% of the sample.

Sample time point, as interpreted from the label and publication: baseline before first vaccination. Vaccinee samples were obtained from the UK trials COV001 and COV002, which included a single-blind randomized controlled phase 2/3 trial of AZD1222 (ChAdOx1 nCoV-19) in healthy adults. Trial participant PBMC samples were collected at day 0 and day 28 after the second dose for TCRbeta chain sequencing. The research as a whole found: Because no day 14 peak-response samples were available, repertoires were characterized only after the peak T cell response. A significant rise in spike-specific TCR breadth and depth was observed after two AZD1222 doses relative to day 0 and relative to MenACWY recipients. The vaccine-associated CD4 TCRs covered the entire spike protein, and the dominant responses fell in regions 160-218 and 743-854. Only 5 to 7 AZD1222 recipients were SARS-CoV-2 seropositive at baseline, limiting conclusions about previously exposed vaccinees. In the small 56-69-year group, the increase in depth fell short of significance, most likely because of low power. Participants were mostly white British and included more females than males, and it was suggested by the authors that clonal diversity may have been underestimated. Reportedly, close to half of the unique spike-specific TCRs recognized epitopes lying outside the regions that are mutated in the B.1.351 and B.1.1.7 variants.

Rearrangement joined TRBV6-5 to TRBJ2-1, with the identity of the D gene unclear. Sequencing was performed on peripheral blood, taken on day 0 of AZD1222 vaccination. The receptor comes from an adult in good health. The CDR3 reads CASDRINEQFF. The DNA is as follows: TGTGCCAGCGACCGGATCAATGAGCAGTTCTTC.